The entry that follows covers one T cell receptor (beta chain) sequence. Relative to the germline gene, one junction end is altered; a read error may explain this. Germline values: CDR1 SGHRS, CDR2 YFSETQ. The CDR3 spans 16 residues. The data originate from a study of radiotherapy plus CTLA-4 blockade in lung cancer. This table comes from immunoSEQ multiplex PCR, and its TCRdb copy is limited to in-frame clones, with some not included. Here the sample spans 65,000 to 95,000 clones, around 84% being singletons. The TCR was taken from a human donor with non-small cell lung cancer who had stable disease on radiotherapy plus ipilimumab. The source was peripheral blood, collected from a patient treated with radiotherapy plus ipilimumab. The chain recombines TRBV5-1 with TRBJ2-1; 9 bases align to TRBD1. In nucleotides, the CDR3 is TGCGCCAGCGGCTTGGGCCGGGACAGGGTTCGGGATGAGCAGTTCTTC. As protein: CASGLGRDRVRDEQFF.